Below, 6 T cell receptor beta chains from the same sample are listed, as sequenced in a study of blood T cell repertoires in COVID-19. The data were produced by immunoSEQ multiplex PCR, yet TCRdb's version contains in-frame clones alone and is incomplete. The table has about 140,000 clones, about 79% seen once. The sequenced sample was PBMCs or T cells enriched from blood (not recorded which). The source is a woman aged 45-59 years who had recovered from COVID-19.

This chain joins TRBV12-3 or TRBV12-4 and TRBJ2-7; D is unclear. The CDR3 is made up of 13 amino acids. V lost 5 bases and J 2 bases, leaving 10 bases between the germline ends. The CDR3 DNA follows: TGTGCCAGCAGTACCCGCGCAACCTACGAGCAGTACTTC. Protein sequence: CASSTRATYEQYF.

V gene TRBV19 combines with J gene TRBJ2-2; TRBD2 agrees at 7 bases. V trimming: 2 bases; J trimming: 0 bases; junction bases outside the gene matches: 6. Germline CDR1 LNHDA, CDR2 SQIVND (reference sequence). This CDR3 is 17 amino acids long. CDR3 DNA: TGTGCCAGTAGTATACAGGTTGGACTAGCGAACACCGGGGAGCTGTTTTTT. Its protein is CASSIQVGLANTGELFF.

The chain combines TRBV2 with TRBJ1-2, with 8 bases identical to TRBD1. V was pared by 4 bases and J by 5 bases, with 6 bases of the junction left unmatched. CDR3 length: 14 amino acids. CDR1 is SNHLY, CDR2 FYNNEI, per germline. Here the CDR3 DNA reads TGTGCCAGCAGTGTACAGGGGGGGAATTATGGCTACACCTTC. Translating it yields CASSVQGGNYGYTF.

The chain carries TRBV9 and TRBJ1-2, with D unclear. Germline CDR1 reads SGDLS; CDR2 reads YYNGEE. V lost 3 bases, J lost 4 bases, and 28 bases lay in between. The CDR3 contains 19 residues. The CDR3 bases are TGTGCCAGCAGCGACAACACTTTGGACTATCGCCGTGGTTCCTATGGCTACACCTTC. It yields the protein CASSDNTLDYRRGSYGYTF.

The table lists this clone with a few counts. V gene TRBV18 combines with J gene TRBJ1-3; TRBD1 matches 8 bases. CDR3 length: 15 residues. The germline gives CDR1 KGHSH, CDR2 LQKENI. With V trimmed by 5 bases and J by 7 bases, 10 bases remained unmatched. The CDR3 DNA follows: TGTGCCAGCTCATCCGAAACAGGGGGTCGGAACACCATATATTTT. Protein sequence: CASSSETGGRNTIYF.

V usage is TRBV30 and J usage is TRBJ2-7; TRBD1 matches 8 bases. V lost 5 bases to trimming and J lost 0 bases; unmatched junction nucleotides: 6. Germline V gives CDR1 GTSNPN, CDR2 SVGIG (reference sequence). The CDR3 contains 14 residues. This chain's CDR3 is CAWSTGGSSYEQYF. The CDR3 DNA reads TGTGCCTGGTCCACAGGGGGGAGCTCCTACGAGCAGTACTTC. Using reference TRBV30 and TRBJ2-7 for the parts outside the CDR3, the full variable domain is SQTIHQWPATLVQPVGSPLSLECTVEGTSNPNLYWYRQAAGRGLQLLFYSVGIGQISSEVPQNLSASRPQDRQFILSSKKLLLSDSGFYLCAWSTGGSSYEQYFGPGTRLTVT.